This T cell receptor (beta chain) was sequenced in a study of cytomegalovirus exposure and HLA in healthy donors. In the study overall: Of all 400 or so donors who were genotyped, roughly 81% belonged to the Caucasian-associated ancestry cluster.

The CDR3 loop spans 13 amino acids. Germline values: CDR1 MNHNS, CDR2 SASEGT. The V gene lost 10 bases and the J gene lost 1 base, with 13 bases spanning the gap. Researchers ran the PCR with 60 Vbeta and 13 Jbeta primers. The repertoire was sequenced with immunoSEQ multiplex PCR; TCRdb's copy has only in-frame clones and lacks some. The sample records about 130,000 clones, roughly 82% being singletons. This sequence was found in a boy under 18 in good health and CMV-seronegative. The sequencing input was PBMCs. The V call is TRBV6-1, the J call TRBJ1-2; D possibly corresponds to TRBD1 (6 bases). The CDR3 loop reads CATDVRGNYGYTF. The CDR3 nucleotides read TGTGCCACCGATGTCAGGGGTAACTATGGCTACACCTTC.